This is a list of T cell receptor beta chains from one sample in a study of blood T cell repertoires in COVID-19. Produced via immunoSEQ multiplex PCR; TCRdb's table is partial and in-frame only. The table has about 300,000 clones, 70% to 90% seen once. Sequenced material: peripheral blood. Source of these receptors: a woman aged 30 to 39 with COVID-19, enrolled during active disease. CDR3s include the opening cysteine and the closing phenylalanine or tryptophan. Fields, in order: V gene, J gene, D gene, clone size, CDR3 protein, CDR3 DNA. A D gene is named only where the DNA matches it firmly. Clone size appears in some rows only: once, few, many, or a class for an expanded clone.

v_call: TRBV5-5; j_call: TRBJ1-5; d_call: NA; clone_size: NA; cdr3_aa: CASSFWQENQPQHF; cdr3_nt: TGTGCCAGCAGCTTCTGGCAAGAAAATCAGCCCCAGCATTTT
v_call: TRBV15; j_call: TRBJ1-2; d_call: NA; clone_size: NA; cdr3_aa: CATSRDSGNMGYGYTF; cdr3_nt: TGTGCCACCAGCAGAGATTCCGGGAATATGGGCTATGGCTACACCTTC
v_call: TRBV19; j_call: TRBJ1-6; d_call: NA; clone_size: NA; cdr3_aa: CASSIEGQGASSPLHF; cdr3_nt: TGTGCCAGTAGTATAGAAGGGCAGGGTGCGAGTTCACCCCTCCACTTT
v_call: TRBV5-4; j_call: TRBJ1-1; d_call: NA; clone_size: NA; cdr3_aa: CASSPPENTEAFF; cdr3_nt: TGTGCCAGCAGCCCACCAGAGAACACTGAAGCTTTCTTT
v_call: TRBV20-1; j_call: TRBJ1-4; d_call: NA; clone_size: NA; cdr3_aa: CSASSGSNEKLFF; cdr3_nt: TGCAGTGCTAGTAGCGGGTCTAATGAAAAACTGTTTTTT
v_call: TRBV7-8; j_call: TRBJ1-5; d_call: TRBD1; clone_size: NA; cdr3_aa: CASSPDRGRVWPQHF; cdr3_nt: TGTGCCAGCAGTCCTGACAGGGGTCGGGTTTGGCCCCAGCATTTT
v_call: TRBV15; j_call: TRBJ1-6; d_call: NA; clone_size: NA; cdr3_aa: CATSRTATGSPLHF; cdr3_nt: TGTGCCACCAGCAGGACAGCTACAGGATCACCCCTCCACTTT
v_call: TRBV4-2; j_call: TRBJ2-3; d_call: NA; clone_size: NA; cdr3_aa: CASSQEGGRGTDTQYF; cdr3_nt: TGTGCCAGCAGCCAAGAGGGAGGTAGGGGCACAGATACGCAGTATTTT
v_call: TRBV25-1; j_call: TRBJ1-1; d_call: TRBD1; clone_size: NA; cdr3_aa: CASSEFDRGNTEAFF; cdr3_nt: TGTGCCAGCAGTGAATTCGACAGGGGGAACACTGAAGCTTTCTTT
v_call: TRBV4-1; j_call: TRBJ1-1; d_call: NA; clone_size: once; cdr3_aa: CASSQGQGLLNTEAFF; cdr3_nt: TGCGCCAGCAGCCAAGGTCAGGGGCTGTTGAACACTGAAGCTTTCTTT
v_call: TRBV3-1/TRBV3-2; j_call: TRBJ1-3; d_call: NA; clone_size: NA; cdr3_aa: CASNDRDIANTIYF; cdr3_nt: TGTGCCAGCAATGACCGGGACATAGCAAACACCATATATTTT
v_call: TRBV7-8; j_call: TRBJ2-3; d_call: NA; clone_size: NA; cdr3_aa: CASSFRDSGGHTQYF; cdr3_nt: TGTGCCAGCAGCTTCCGGGACTCCGGGGGACATACGCAGTATTTT
v_call: TRBV18; j_call: TRBJ1-3; d_call: NA; clone_size: NA; cdr3_aa: CASSPPGETGNTIYF; cdr3_nt: TGTGCCAGCTCACCCCCAGGGGAAACTGGAAACACCATATATTTT
v_call: TRBV6-5; j_call: TRBJ2-5; d_call: NA; clone_size: NA; cdr3_aa: CASSYSRRQETQYF; cdr3_nt: TGTGCCAGCAGTTACTCCCGCAGGCAAGAGACCCAGTACTTC
v_call: TRBV5-4; j_call: TRBJ2-5; d_call: TRBD1; clone_size: NA; cdr3_aa: CASSLVAGGSETQYF; cdr3_nt: TGTGCCAGCAGCTTGGTGGCAGGGGGTTCGGAGACCCAGTACTTC
v_call: TRBV18; j_call: TRBJ1-1; d_call: NA; clone_size: NA; cdr3_aa: CASSPQGFVAFF; cdr3_nt: TGTGCCAGCTCACCACAGGGGTTTGTCGCTTTCTTT
v_call: TRBV6-5; j_call: TRBJ1-2; d_call: TRBD1; clone_size: NA; cdr3_aa: CASRNTGDGYGYTF; cdr3_nt: TGTGCCAGCAGAAATACAGGGGACGGCTATGGCTACACCTTC
v_call: TRBV7-9; j_call: TRBJ1-1; d_call: TRBD1; clone_size: NA; cdr3_aa: CASSQRLTTGVKGAEAFF; cdr3_nt: TGTGCCAGCAGTCAGAGGCTCACCACAGGGGTAAAGGGGGCTGAAGCTTTCTTT
v_call: TRBV11-2; j_call: TRBJ1-4; d_call: NA; clone_size: NA; cdr3_aa: CASSSPGEGKKLFF; cdr3_nt: TGTGCCAGCAGCTCCCCCGGGGAGGGCAAAAAACTGTTTTTT
v_call: TRBV28; j_call: TRBJ1-1; d_call: NA; clone_size: NA; cdr3_aa: CASSLGQGTEAFF; cdr3_nt: TGTGCCAGCAGTTTAGGGCAGGGCACTGAAGCTTTCTTT
v_call: TRBV5-1; j_call: TRBJ2-1; d_call: NA; clone_size: once; cdr3_aa: CASSPGDSFHNEQFF; cdr3_nt: TGCGCCAGCAGCCCGGGAGACTCCTTCCACAATGAGCAGTTCTTC
v_call: TRBV4-3; j_call: TRBJ2-4; d_call: NA; clone_size: NA; cdr3_aa: CASSQDWAAAKNIQYF; cdr3_nt: TGCGCCAGCAGCCAAGACTGGGCCGCAGCCAAAAACATTCAGTACTTC
v_call: TRBV4-2; j_call: TRBJ1-1; d_call: NA; clone_size: NA; cdr3_aa: CASSHTGSRRNTEAFF; cdr3_nt: TGTGCCAGCAGCCACACAGGTTCTAGGCGGAACACTGAAGCTTTCTTT
v_call: TRBV6-5; j_call: TRBJ1-4; d_call: NA; clone_size: NA; cdr3_aa: CASSYSLGEKLFF; cdr3_nt: TGTGCCAGCAGTTACTCTCTAGGTGAAAAACTGTTTTTT
v_call: TRBV2; j_call: TRBJ2-2; d_call: TRBD2; clone_size: NA; cdr3_aa: CASSGWLAGGAGELFF; cdr3_nt: TGTGCCAGCAGTGGCTGGCTAGCGGGGGGTGCCGGGGAGCTGTTTTTT
v_call: TRBV6-2/TRBV6-3; j_call: TRBJ2-7; d_call: NA; clone_size: once; cdr3_aa: CASSSAGVFYEQYF; cdr3_nt: TGTGCCAGCAGTTCCGCAGGGGTTTTTTACGAGCAGTACTTC
v_call: TRBV28; j_call: TRBJ1-6; d_call: NA; clone_size: NA; cdr3_aa: CASSARGFVSPLHF; cdr3_nt: TGTGCCAGCAGCGCTAGGGGGTTTGTGTCACCCCTCCACTTT
v_call: TRBV28; j_call: TRBJ2-2; d_call: TRBD2; clone_size: NA; cdr3_aa: CASLAGGPTGELFF; cdr3_nt: TGTGCCAGCCTAGCGGGGGGGCCGACCGGGGAGCTGTTTTTT
v_call: TRBV29-1; j_call: TRBJ2-1; d_call: NA; clone_size: once; cdr3_aa: CRADSYNEQFF; cdr3_nt: TGCAGGGCAGACAGTTACAATGAGCAGTTCTTC
v_call: TRBV4-1; j_call: TRBJ1-2; d_call: NA; clone_size: NA; cdr3_aa: CASSQEPGNYGYTF; cdr3_nt: TGCGCCAGCAGCCAAGAGCCGGGTAACTATGGCTACACCTTC
v_call: TRBV7-8; j_call: TRBJ1-1; d_call: NA; clone_size: NA; cdr3_aa: CASSLGRSGTEAFF; cdr3_nt: TGTGCCAGCAGCTTAGGGAGATCGGGGACTGAAGCTTTCTTT
v_call: TRBV5-6; j_call: TRBJ1-1; d_call: NA; clone_size: NA; cdr3_aa: CASSTRTVDSPEEAFF; cdr3_nt: TGTGCCAGCAGCACACGTACGGTGGACTCTCCCGAGGAAGCTTTCTTT
v_call: TRBV20-1; j_call: TRBJ1-2; d_call: TRBD1; clone_size: NA; cdr3_aa: CSASRDSLNYGYTF; cdr3_nt: TGCAGTGCTAGTCGGGACAGCCTTAACTATGGCTACACCTTC
v_call: TRBV21-1; j_call: TRBJ1-6; d_call: NA; clone_size: NA; cdr3_aa: CASSPDRGPINSPLHF; cdr3_nt: TGTGCCAGCAGCCCAGACAGGGGCCCTATCAATTCACCCCTCCACTTT
v_call: TRBV12-3/TRBV12-4; j_call: TRBJ1-2; d_call: NA; clone_size: once; cdr3_aa: CASSLAANYGYTF; cdr3_nt: TGTGCCAGCAGTTTAGCCGCTAACTATGGCTACACCTTC
v_call: TRBV19; j_call: TRBJ1-6; d_call: TRBD1; clone_size: NA; cdr3_aa: CASSIGTGLNSPLHF; cdr3_nt: TGTGCCAGTAGTATAGGGACAGGACTTAATTCACCCCTCCACTTT
v_call: TRBV13; j_call: TRBJ1-1; d_call: NA; clone_size: NA; cdr3_aa: CASSVTWEGTEAFF; cdr3_nt: TGTGCCAGCAGCGTCACCTGGGAGGGCACTGAAGCTTTCTTT
v_call: TRBV2; j_call: TRBJ1-5; d_call: NA; clone_size: NA; cdr3_aa: CASSENGLHNQPQHF; cdr3_nt: TGTGCCAGCAGTGAGAACGGACTCCACAATCAGCCCCAGCATTTT
v_call: TRBV7-2; j_call: TRBJ1-1; d_call: TRBD1; clone_size: NA; cdr3_aa: CASSAGQHTEAFF; cdr3_nt: TGTGCCAGCAGCGCGGGACAGCACACTGAAGCTTTCTTT
v_call: TRBV6-5; j_call: TRBJ1-1; d_call: TRBD1; clone_size: NA; cdr3_aa: CASRPGTVSPEAFF; cdr3_nt: TGTGCCAGCAGGCCCGGGACAGTGAGTCCTGAAGCTTTCTTT
v_call: TRBV5-4; j_call: TRBJ2-1; d_call: TRBD2; clone_size: NA; cdr3_aa: CASSYQRDSDEQFF; cdr3_nt: TGTGCCAGCAGCTATCAGCGGGATTCGGATGAGCAGTTCTTC
v_call: TRBV7-2; j_call: TRBJ1-4; d_call: NA; clone_size: NA; cdr3_aa: CASSLSGAGEKLFF; cdr3_nt: TGTGCCAGCAGCTTGTCAGGGGCTGGGGAAAAACTGTTTTTT
v_call: TRBV5-6; j_call: TRBJ2-2; d_call: NA; clone_size: NA; cdr3_aa: CASSTQGFGELFF; cdr3_nt: TGTGCCAGCAGCACACAGGGTTTTGGGGAGCTGTTTTTT
v_call: TRBV7-9; j_call: TRBJ2-1; d_call: TRBD1; clone_size: NA; cdr3_aa: CASSPGQGNKNEQFF; cdr3_nt: TGTGCCAGCAGCCCGGGACAGGGGAACAAAAATGAGCAGTTCTTC
v_call: TRBV11-3; j_call: TRBJ1-1; d_call: NA; clone_size: NA; cdr3_aa: CASAQVSNTEAFF; cdr3_nt: TGTGCCAGCGCCCAGGTGTCGAACACTGAAGCTTTCTTT
v_call: TRBV7-9; j_call: TRBJ2-1; d_call: NA; clone_size: NA; cdr3_aa: CASSLFIGGLRYNEQFF; cdr3_nt: TGTGCCAGCAGCTTATTCATCGGGGGGCTACGCTACAATGAGCAGTTCTTC
v_call: TRBV7-8; j_call: TRBJ1-1; d_call: TRBD1; clone_size: NA; cdr3_aa: CASSQWGTGDTEAFF; cdr3_nt: TGTGCCAGCAGCCAGTGGGGGACAGGGGACACTGAAGCTTTCTTT
v_call: TRBV7-9; j_call: TRBJ1-1; d_call: TRBD1; clone_size: few; cdr3_aa: CASRDRVMNTEAFF; cdr3_nt: TGTGCCAGCAGGGACAGGGTCATGAACACTGAAGCTTTCTTT
v_call: TRBV2; j_call: TRBJ2-3; d_call: TRBD2; clone_size: NA; cdr3_aa: CASSQGLAGSYTQYF; cdr3_nt: TGTGCCAGCAGCCAGGGACTAGCGGGGAGCTATACGCAGTATTTT
v_call: TRBV14; j_call: TRBJ1-2; d_call: NA; clone_size: NA; cdr3_aa: CASSQGTVYGYTF; cdr3_nt: TGTGCCAGCAGCCAAGGGACAGTCTATGGCTACACCTTC
v_call: TRBV6-2/TRBV6-3; j_call: TRBJ1-5; d_call: NA; clone_size: NA; cdr3_aa: CASSPPNRNQPQHF; cdr3_nt: TGTGCCAGCAGTCCGCCTAATCGCAATCAGCCCCAGCATTTT
v_call: TRBV12-3/TRBV12-4; j_call: TRBJ2-2; d_call: NA; clone_size: NA; cdr3_aa: CASNRENTGELFF; cdr3_nt: TGTGCCAGCAACAGGGAGAACACCGGGGAGCTGTTTTTT
v_call: TRBV5-6; j_call: TRBJ1-5; d_call: NA; clone_size: NA; cdr3_aa: CASSFGQGHQPQHF; cdr3_nt: TGTGCCAGCAGCTTCGGTCAGGGTCATCAGCCCCAGCATTTT
v_call: TRBV19; j_call: TRBJ1-5; d_call: NA; clone_size: NA; cdr3_aa: CASSIAVEGGQPQHF; cdr3_nt: TGTGCCAGTAGTATAGCGGTCGAAGGGGGTCAGCCCCAGCATTTT